This passage covers 3 T cell receptor beta chains from one sample sequenced in a study of T-cell memory formation after mild COVID-19. TCRdb reanalysed the 5' RACE reads using MiXCR and keeps one entry per CDR3 protein. The table records 200,000 to 250,000 distinct CDR3 sequences, over 15% of them present only once. What was sequenced was PBMCs or a T cell subset sorted from them (not recorded which). The receptor set was obtained from a young man who had mild COVID-19 (a few samples of this study predate the infection). Cell type and time point are not known.

This clonotype was recorded at least ten times. The J gene is TRBJ1-1, the V gene TRBV18, with 9 bases identical to TRBD1. This CDR3 has 15 amino acids. In germline, CDR1 is KGHSH, CDR2 LQKENI. V lost 4 bases, J lost 0 bases, and 3 bases stayed unmatched. Here the CDR3 DNA reads TGTGCCAGCTCACAGAGGACAGGGGTGAACACTGAAGCTTTCTTT. Encoded protein: CASSQRTGVNTEAFF.

The chain carries TRBV5-4 and TRBJ2-3, with TRBD2 matching over 9 bases. Germline V gives CDR1 SGHNT, CDR2 YYREEE (reference sequence). There are 18 residues in the CDR3. V was pared by 0 bases and J by 2 bases, with 10 bases of the junction left unmatched. The CDR3 nucleotides read TGTGCCAGCAGCTTGGGTGGCGGGGGGGACGATCTCACAGATACGCAGTATTTT. It is translated as CASSLGGGGDDLTDTQYF.

Only a few counts were recorded for this clonotype. The V call is TRBV6-5, the J call TRBJ2-7; 9 bases are shared with TRBD1. CDR1 and CDR2 from the germline V gene are MNHEY and SVGAGI. CDR3 length: 15 amino acids. V lost 4 bases, J lost 3 bases, and 7 bases stayed unmatched. CDR3 amino acids: CASSSPGQGIYEQYF. The CDR3 DNA follows: TGTGCCAGCAGTTCACCGGGACAGGGCATCTACGAGCAGTACTTC.